These 26 T cell receptor beta chains share one sample of origin, sequenced in a study of T cells after posttransplantation cyclophosphamide. Controls had myeloablative marrow grafts with methotrexate and calcineurin inhibitor, sampled at 1 year. Data came from immunoSEQ multiplex PCR; TCRdb stores just in-frame clones and leaves some out. The repertoire has about 21,000 clones, 80% to 90% of them found once; the top ten carry 2% to 2.5%. The sequences come from PBMCs, collected about 13 months after allogeneic stem cell transplant with calcineurin inhibitor and methotrexate. The source is a female patient aged 30 to 40 who received an allogeneic stem cell transplant from an unrelated donor, was CMV-positive, and had acute and chronic GVHD. Some T cells may trace back to the graft donor.

This clone qualifies as medium-sized. The chain couples TRBV9 to TRBJ2-1; TRBD1 aligns across 7 bases. Trimming took 4 bases from V and 8 from J; bases not matched to a gene: 18. CDR1 is SGDLS and CDR2 is YYNGEE in the germline V gene. This CDR3 contains 17 residues. The CDR3 DNA sequence: TGTGCCAGCAGCATCTCCCCCCGGGACAGTGGCCTTCATGAGCAGTTCTTC. Residues: CASSISPRDSGLHEQFF. The full variable domain, completed using reference TRBV9 and TRBJ2-1, is DSGVTQTPKHLITATGQRVTLRCSPRSGDLSVYWYQQSLDQGLQFLIQYYNGEERAKGNILERFSAQQFPDLHSELNLSSLELGDSALYFCASSISPRDSGLHEQFFGPGTRLTVL.

This clone occurred a few times. In DNA form, the CDR3 reads TGTGCCAGCAGCTTATCGGGACAGGGGTTCTACGAGCAGTACTTC. Its protein product is CASSLSGQGFYEQYF. This sequence joins TRBV13 and TRBJ2-7; 10 bases match TRBD1. The CDR3 runs to 15 residues. The V and J ends lost 2 bases and 3 bases, in that order; junction bases with no gene match: 4. Germline CDR1 reads PRHDT; CDR2 reads FYEKMQ (reference sequence).

The V gene is TRBV30, the J gene TRBJ2-1; 10 bases fit TRBD2. V lost 5 bases, J lost 1 base, and 8 bases stayed unmatched. The germline CDR1 and CDR2 sequences are GTSNPN and SVGIG (reference sequence). CDR3 length: 16 residues. CDR3 DNA: TGTGCCTGGGACCCTAGCGGGGGAAGTTCCTACAATGAGCAGTTCTTC. This translates into CAWDPSGGSSYNEQFF. Based on the CDR3 plus reference TRBV30 and TRBJ2-1, the full variable domain is SQTIHQWPATLVQPVGSPLSLECTVEGTSNPNLYWYRQAAGRGLQLLFYSVGIGQISSEVPQNLSASRPQDRQFILSSKKLLLSDSGFYLCAWDPSGGSSYNEQFFGPGTRLTVL.

The rearrangement joins TRBV15 to TRBJ1-2, with D uncertain. The CDR3 is made up of 14 amino acids. V was clipped by 3 bases and J by 4 bases, with 12 bases between them. Germline loops: CDR1 LNHNV, CDR2 YYDKDF (reference sequence). The CDR3 loop reads CATSRDGGSYGYTF. The CDR3 DNA reads TGTGCCACCAGCAGGGACGGAGGATCCTATGGCTACACCTTC. Based on the CDR3 plus reference TRBV15 and TRBJ1-2, the full variable domain is DAMVIQNPRYQVTQFGKPVTLSCSQTLNHNVMYWYQQKSSQAPKLLFHYYDKDFNNEADTPDNFQSRRPNTSFCFLDIRSPGLGDTAMYLCATSRDGGSYGYTFGSGTRLTVV.

This chain joins TRBV5-6 and TRBJ1-4; 8 positions match TRBD1. The V gene's germline CDR1 is SGHDT and CDR2 YYEEEE. V trimming: 5 bases; J trimming: 7 bases; junction bases outside the gene matches: 16. The CDR3 length is 17 residues. The DNA for the CDR3 is TGTGCCAGCAGTAGTTCCACGACAGGGGTGTTCCGTGAAAAACTGTTTTTT. Translating gives CASSSSTTGVFREKLFF.

The CDR3 coding sequence is TGTGCCTGGAGTGGACTAGCGGGGGGGCCCGAGCAGTACTTC. Translation gives CAWSGLAGGPEQYF. The chain carries TRBV30 and TRBJ2-7; 14 positions agree with TRBD2. V was pared by 1 base and J by 6 bases, with 2 bases of the junction left unmatched. The CDR3 has 14 residues. From germline, CDR1 is GTSNPN and CDR2 SVGIG (reference sequence). The whole variable domain, remainder taken from reference TRBV30 and TRBJ2-7, is SQTIHQWPATLVQPVGSPLSLECTVEGTSNPNLYWYRQAAGRGLQLLFYSVGIGQISSEVPQNLSASRPQDRQFILSSKKLLLSDSGFYLCAWSGLAGGPEQYFGPGTRLTVT.

This clone has just one count. The chain is built from TRBV7-9 and TRBJ2-5; the match to TRBD1 covers 10 bases. Per germline, CDR1 SEHNR and CDR2 FQNEAQ (reference sequence). V was clipped by 5 bases and J by 2 bases; unmatched bases: 8. The CDR3 consists of 16 residues. CDR3 protein: CASSHNGQGGQETQYF. In DNA, the CDR3 is TGTGCCAGCAGCCACAACGGACAGGGGGGACAAGAGACCCAGTACTTC. Variable domain in full (rest from reference TRBV7-9 and TRBJ2-5): DTGVSQNPRHKITKRGQNVTFRCDPISEHNRLYWYRQTLGQGPEFLTYFQNEAQLEKSRLLSDRFSAERPKGSFSTLEIQRTEQGDSAMYLCASSHNGQGGQETQYFGPGTRLLVL.

The gene calls are TRBV9 and TRBJ2-3; 10 bases fit TRBD2. The germline CDR1 and CDR2 sequences are SGDLS and YYNGEE. The CDR3 extends over 16 amino acids. V was pared by 4 bases and J by 3 bases, with 8 bases of the junction left unmatched. CDR3: CASSSESGGGTDTQYF. The CDR3 DNA reads as TGTGCCAGCAGCTCGGAAAGCGGGGGGGGGACAGATACGCAGTATTTT.

The V and J genes are TRBV30 and TRBJ2-6; 7 bases are a match to TRBD1. Unmatched junction bases numbered 10, after V lost 0 bases and J lost 2 bases. In germline, CDR1 is GTSNPN, CDR2 SVGIG (reference sequence). The CDR3 is 18 amino acids. In DNA form, the CDR3 reads TGTGCCTGGAGTGTACAGGTAGGGGGCAACGCTGGGGCCAACGTCCTGACTTTC. It specifies CAWSVQVGGNAGANVLTF.

This clone turned up a few times. In DNA form, the CDR3 reads TGTGCCAGCAGCGATCAGGGAGCACAGGGGACCCAGTACTTC. It codes for CASSDQGAQGTQYF. The chain uses TRBV9 and TRBJ2-5; a weak D match, TRBD1 (6 bases). CDR1 is SGDLS, CDR2 YYNGEE, per germline. V was trimmed by 3 bases and J by 7 bases, leaving 16 bases between them. The CDR3 has 14 residues.

The J gene is TRBJ2-2, the V gene TRBV2; 8 bases are shared with TRBD2. The germline CDR1 and CDR2 sequences are SNHLY and FYNNEI. V trimming: 5 bases; J trimming: 6 bases; junction bases outside the gene matches: 2. This CDR3 spans 13 amino acids. The CDR3 coding sequence is TGTGCCAGCAGTTATAGCGGGGCCGGGGAGCTGTTTTTT. Translating it yields CASSYSGAGELFF.

In this sample, this clone turned up a few times. V is TRBV7-2 and J is TRBJ1-3; D is ambiguous. The CDR3 is 13 residues long. V was clipped by 5 bases and J by 4 bases, with 9 bases between them. The germline V gene has CDR1 SGHTA and CDR2 FQGNSA. The CDR3, as DNA: TGTGCCAGCAGCCTGCTAGCGGGAAACACCATATATTTT. It specifies CASSLLAGNTIYF.

The V and J genes are TRBV5-6 and TRBJ2-3; D is possibly TRBD2 (6 bases). The length of the CDR3 is 14 residues. Deletions cut 2 bases from V and 2 bases from J, with 9 bases between. Germline V gives CDR1 SGHDT, CDR2 YYEEEE. DNA of the CDR3: TGTGCCAGCAGCTTACTAGCTCTCACAGATACGCAGTATTTT. Translating gives CASSLLALTDTQYF. Drawing the rest from reference TRBV5-6 and TRBJ2-3, the complete variable domain is DAGVTQSPTHLIKTRGQQVTLRCSPKSGHDTVSWYQQALGQGPQFIFQYYEEEERQRGNFPDRFSGHQFPNYSSELNVNALLLGDSALYLCASSLLALTDTQYFGPGTRLTVL.

The CDR3 DNA reads TGTGCCAGCAGTTTTGAGGCCGGACACCCCTCCTACGAGCAGTACTTC. Protein: CASSFEAGHPSYEQYF. This chain connects TRBV28 to TRBJ2-7; TRBD1 might be the D (5 bases). Germline values: CDR1 MDHEN, CDR2 SYDVKM. The CDR3 totals 16 residues. V was trimmed by 3 bases and J by 0 bases, leaving 15 bases between them.

The rearrangement uses TRBV7-9 and TRBJ2-5, with 7 bases lining up with TRBD1. CDR3 length: 15 amino acids. The ends lost 5 bases at V and 1 base at J; junction bases unmatched: 7. Germline assignment: CDR1 SEHNR and CDR2 FQNEAQ (reference sequence). The CDR3 sequence is CASSAGTAVQETQYF. For the CDR3, the DNA is TGTGCCAGCAGCGCCGGGACAGCGGTCCAAGAGACCCAGTACTTC.

J is TRBJ1-5 and V is TRBV30; possibly TRBD1 for D (5 bases). V lost 1 base, J lost 4 bases, and 11 bases lay in between. The germline gives CDR1 GTSNPN, CDR2 SVGIG (reference sequence). The CDR3 has 14 residues. For the CDR3, the DNA is TGTGCCTGGAGTGAAGTGGGGGGGAATCAGCCCCAGCATTTT. Its protein is CAWSEVGGNQPQHF.

The chain couples TRBV5-8 to TRBJ2-3, with TRBD1 matching over 10 bases. CDR1 is SGHTS and CDR2 is YDEGEE in the germline V gene. Trimming cost V 3 bases and J 3 bases; bases outside gene matches: 7. The CDR3 spans 16 residues. The CDR3 coding sequence is TGTGCCAGCAGCTGGGGTGACAGGGGGCATACAGATACGCAGTATTTT. Translating it yields CASSWGDRGHTDTQYF.

The chain employs TRBV10-3 and TRBJ1-1; TRBD1 agrees at 10 bases. The CDR3 length is 14 residues. The ends lost 5 bases at V and 4 bases at J; junction bases unmatched: 4. Germline assignment: CDR1 ENHRY and CDR2 SYGVKD. This chain's CDR3 is CAISPGQGSTEAFF. The DNA for the CDR3 is TGTGCCATCAGTCCGGGACAGGGGAGCACTGAAGCTTTCTTT.

The chain employs TRBV7-3 and TRBJ2-1; 8 bases fit TRBD2. There are 15 residues in the CDR3. V shed 5 bases, J shed 2 bases, and the junction held 5 bases outside the gene matches. CDR1 is SGHTA, CDR2 FQGTGA, per germline. The CDR3 here is CASSPSGSAYNEQFF. CDR3 in DNA: TGTGCCAGCAGCCCTAGCGGGTCGGCCTACAATGAGCAGTTCTTC.

This chain connects TRBV11-2 to TRBJ1-4; 9 nucleotides line up with TRBD1. The CDR3 totals 14 residues. V was clipped by 5 bases and J by 10 bases; unmatched bases: 8. In germline, CDR1 is SGHAT, CDR2 FQNNGV. The CDR3 DNA is TGTGCCAGCAGCGTAACAGGGGGCAGCGCAAAACTGTTTTTT. The encoded protein is CASSVTGGSAKLFF.

The rearrangement links TRBV19 to TRBJ2-1, with 14 bases identical to TRBD2. Germline lookup yields CDR1 LNHDA and CDR2 SQIVND (reference sequence). The trim removed 3 bases at V and 5 bases at J, leaving 6 bases unmatched. The CDR3 runs 17 residues. Here the CDR3 reads CASSMTSGRGLNNEQFF. The DNA for the CDR3 is TGTGCCAGTAGTATGACTAGCGGGAGGGGCCTCAACAATGAGCAGTTCTTC.

This chain connects TRBV6-6 to TRBJ1-1; tentatively, D is TRBD1 (6 bases). The CDR3 consists of 14 residues. The V gene's germline CDR1 is MNHNY and CDR2 SVGAGI (reference sequence). The germline V and J ends were trimmed by 5 bases and 4 bases, with 14 bases remaining between them. This chain's CDR3 is CASSGREGVTEAFF. The CDR3 nucleotides are TGTGCCAGCAGTGGCCGGGAGGGGGTCACTGAAGCTTTCTTT.

This clone was counted between two and nine times. The V call is TRBV19, the J call TRBJ1-5, with unresolved D. Trimming shortened V by 2 bases and J by 4 bases, and 6 bases separated the two germline ends. The CDR3 covers 13 residues. The germline V gene encodes CDR1 LNHDA and CDR2 SQIVND (reference sequence). The CDR3 sequence is CASSITPNQPQHF. In nucleotides, the CDR3 is TGTGCCAGTAGTATAACACCAAATCAGCCCCAGCATTTT.

The V call is TRBV5-6, the J call TRBJ1-2, with D maybe TRBD1 (5 bases). Trimming took off 6 bases at V and 7 bases at J, with 22 bases between the two ends. The V gene's germline CDR1 is SGHDT and CDR2 YYEEEE. The CDR3 loop spans 15 amino acids. Here the CDR3 reads CASTRPVDTPGGYTF. CDR3 DNA: TGTGCCAGCACCCGACCAGTGGACACCCCCGGTGGCTACACCTTC.

The V gene is TRBV5-1, the J gene TRBJ2-5; 15 bases match TRBD2. With V trimmed by 4 bases and J by 4 bases, 2 bases remained unmatched. This CDR3 has 15 amino acids. Germline-derived CDR1 and CDR2 are SGHRS and YFSETQ. CDR3 sequence reads: CASSQGLAGGETQYF. CDR3 coding DNA: TGCGCCAGCAGCCAGGGACTAGCGGGGGGAGAGACCCAGTACTTC.

The chain combines TRBV2 with TRBJ2-7; 11 bases line up with TRBD2. This CDR3 comprises 15 residues. Losses at the gene ends were 6 bases for V and 3 bases for J; bases not matched to a gene: 7. Germline CDR1 is SNHLY and CDR2 is FYNNEI. The DNA of the CDR3 is TGTGCCAGCAGACCAACTAGCGGGAGCATCTACGAGCAGTACTTC. Protein sequence: CASRPTSGSIYEQYF.